This TCR beta chain was found in a study of beta chain features in type 1 diabetes. Study results and limitations: Moderately but significantly shorter TCRB CDR3s were found in Type 1 diabetes patients in all four CD4+ subsets. Compared to healthy donors, patients appeared to have naive, central memory and Treg TCRB repertoires that were more alike.

This clone has only a few counts. Its antigen is as yet unknown. All of the isolated RNA was reverse transcribed, so expressed TCRB transcripts were sequenced. Sequencing was performed with immunoSEQ multiplex PCR; in TCRdb, only in-frame clones are kept and a portion is missing. This table holds around 310,000 clones, approximately 13% found once. From germline, CDR1 is MNHEY and CDR2 SVGAGI. V was trimmed by 7 bases and J by 6 bases, leaving 10 bases between them. CDR3 size: 11 residues. The chain employs TRBV6-5 and TRBJ2-7; a possible D gene is TRBD1 (5 bases). The clonotype was recovered from a woman under 30 with type 1 diabetes. The sequencing sample was made of naive CD4+ T cells from blood. CDR3: CASTGYGEQYF. The CDR3 nucleotides are TGTGCCAGCACAGGGTACGGCGAGCAGTACTTC.